This entry features one TCR beta chain sequence. V lost 0 bases, J lost 2 bases, and 17 bases lay in between. CDR1 SGHTS and CDR2 YDEGEE come from the germline V gene. This CDR3 has 17 residues. This sample is part of a study of blood T cell repertoires in COVID-19. Overall study context: Samples taken during acute and convalescent COVID-19 were collected in the United States, Italy and Spain.

Authors' processing steps: Quantification of nucleated cells was approximated via reference gene primer amplification. Data came from immunoSEQ multiplex PCR; TCRdb stores just in-frame clones and leaves some out. Clone size and V and J calls were adopted from that table, with D and trimming inferred from the DNA. The sample lists around 75,000 clones; around nine tenths were seen once. This TCR was sampled from a human donor in a cohort sampled during active COVID-19. The sequencing input was peripheral blood. This chain uses TRBV5-8 with TRBJ2-5; D might be TRBD1 (5 bases). CDR3 amino acids: CASSLALAWGGQETQYF. The CDR3 DNA reads as TGTGCCAGCAGCTTGGCACTGGCTTGGGGCGGACAAGAGACCCAGTACTTC.